This TCR beta chain was sequenced in a study of T cell responses to AZD1222 COVID-19 vaccine. The study's findings and limits: Only six or seven AZD1222 recipients tested seropositive at baseline. The sample set comprised mostly white British donors with more females, and clonal diversity was possibly underestimated. Two AZD1222 doses significantly raised spike-specific TCR breadth and depth over controls. Reports say nearly half of spike-specific TCRs go after unmutated variant regions.

This clone appeared once. The antigen is undetermined. Assay: immunoSEQ multiplex PCR; the TCRdb copy retains only in-frame clones and omits some. The sample holds 100,000 or so clones; roughly 88% are singletons and the top ten take about 2.5%. The CDR3 consists of 16 residues. The germline V and J ends were trimmed by 3 bases and 4 bases, with 19 bases remaining between them. Germline V CDR1 and CDR2: SGHNT, YYREEE (reference sequence). The gene calls are TRBV5-4 and TRBJ1-2; weak D call: TRBD1 (6 bases). The sequence derives from an adult in good health. The sample was peripheral blood, taken on day 0 of AZD1222 vaccination. The CDR3, as DNA: TGTGCCAGCAGCTCCCCTCTAACGGGGGCCAGCTATGGCTACACCTTC. It specifies CASSSPLTGASYGYTF.